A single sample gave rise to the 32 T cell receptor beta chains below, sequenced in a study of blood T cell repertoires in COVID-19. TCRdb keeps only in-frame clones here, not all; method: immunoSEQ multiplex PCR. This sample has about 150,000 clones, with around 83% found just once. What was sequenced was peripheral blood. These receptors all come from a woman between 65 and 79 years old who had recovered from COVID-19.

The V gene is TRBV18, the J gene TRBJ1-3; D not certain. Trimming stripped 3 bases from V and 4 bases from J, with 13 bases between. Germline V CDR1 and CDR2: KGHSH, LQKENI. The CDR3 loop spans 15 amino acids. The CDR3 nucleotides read TGTGCCAGCTCACCGTGGCAGGTTGAAGGAAACACCATATATTTT. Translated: CASSPWQVEGNTIYF.

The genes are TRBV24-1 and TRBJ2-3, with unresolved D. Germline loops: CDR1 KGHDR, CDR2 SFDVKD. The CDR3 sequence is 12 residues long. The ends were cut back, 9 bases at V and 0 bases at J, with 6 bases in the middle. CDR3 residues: CATQSSTDTQYF. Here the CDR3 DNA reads TGTGCCACCCAGTCTAGCACAGATACGCAGTATTTT.

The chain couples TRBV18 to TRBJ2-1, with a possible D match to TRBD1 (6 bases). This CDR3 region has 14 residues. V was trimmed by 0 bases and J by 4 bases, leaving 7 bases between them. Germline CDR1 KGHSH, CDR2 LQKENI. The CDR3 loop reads CASSPPGQYNEQFF. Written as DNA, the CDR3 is TGTGCCAGCTCACCACCGGGACAATACAATGAGCAGTTCTTC.

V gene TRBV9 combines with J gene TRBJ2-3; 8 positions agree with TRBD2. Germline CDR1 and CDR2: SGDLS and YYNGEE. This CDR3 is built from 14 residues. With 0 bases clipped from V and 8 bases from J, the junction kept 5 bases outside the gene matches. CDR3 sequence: CASSVEAGGGTQYF. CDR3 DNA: TGTGCCAGCAGCGTAGAGGCGGGAGGTGGTACGCAGTATTTT.

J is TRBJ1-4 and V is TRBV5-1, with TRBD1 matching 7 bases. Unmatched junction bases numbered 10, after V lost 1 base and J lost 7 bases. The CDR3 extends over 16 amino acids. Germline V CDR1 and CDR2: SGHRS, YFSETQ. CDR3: CASSLTTGTAAEKLFF. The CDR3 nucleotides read TGCGCCAGCAGCTTGACCACCGGGACAGCCGCTGAAAAACTGTTTTTT.

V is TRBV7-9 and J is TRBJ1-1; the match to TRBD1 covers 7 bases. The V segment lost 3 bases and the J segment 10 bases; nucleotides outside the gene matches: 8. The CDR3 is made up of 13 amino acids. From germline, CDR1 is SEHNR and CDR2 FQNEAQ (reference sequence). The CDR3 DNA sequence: TGTGCCAGCAGCTTGGGTCAGGGGGTAGGAGCTTTCTTT. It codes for CASSLGQGVGAFF. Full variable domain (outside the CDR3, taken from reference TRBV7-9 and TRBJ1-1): DTGVSQNPRHKITKRGQNVTFRCDPISEHNRLYWYRQTLGQGPEFLTYFQNEAQLEKSRLLSDRFSAERPKGSFSTLEIQRTEQGDSAMYLCASSLGQGVGAFFGQGTRLTVV.

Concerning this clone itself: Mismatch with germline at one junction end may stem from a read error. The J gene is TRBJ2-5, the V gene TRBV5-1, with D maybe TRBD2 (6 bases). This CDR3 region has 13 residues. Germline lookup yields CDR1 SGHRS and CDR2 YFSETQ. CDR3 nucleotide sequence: TGCGCCAGCAGCATCGGGAGCCAAGGGACCCAGTACTTC. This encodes CASSIGSQGTQYF. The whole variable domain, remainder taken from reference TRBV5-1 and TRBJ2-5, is KAGVTQTPRYLIKTRGQQVTLSCSPISGHRSVSWYQQTPGQGLQFLFEYFSETQRNKGNFPGRFSGRQFSNSRSEMNVSTLELGDSALYLCASSIGSQGTQYFGPGTRLLVL.

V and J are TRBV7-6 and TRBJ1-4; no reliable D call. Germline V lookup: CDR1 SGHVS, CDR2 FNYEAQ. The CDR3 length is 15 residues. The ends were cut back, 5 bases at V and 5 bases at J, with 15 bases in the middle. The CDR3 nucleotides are TGTGCCAGCAGCCGCGGGTCCCCGGGAAATGAAAAACTGTTTTTT. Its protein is CASSRGSPGNEKLFF.

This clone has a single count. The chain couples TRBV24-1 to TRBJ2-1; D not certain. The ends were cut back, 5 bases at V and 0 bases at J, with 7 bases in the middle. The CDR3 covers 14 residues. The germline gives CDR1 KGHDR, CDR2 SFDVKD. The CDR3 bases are TGTGCCACCAGTGTCCTAGGCTCCTACAATGAGCAGTTCTTC. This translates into CATSVLGSYNEQFF.

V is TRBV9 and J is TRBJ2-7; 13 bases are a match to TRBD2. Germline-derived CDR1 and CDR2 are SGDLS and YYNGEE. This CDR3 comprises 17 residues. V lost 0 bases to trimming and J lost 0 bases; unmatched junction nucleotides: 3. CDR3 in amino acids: CASSVGTSGRGSYEQYF. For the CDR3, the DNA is TGTGCCAGCAGCGTAGGAACTAGCGGGAGGGGCTCCTACGAGCAGTACTTC.

This CDR3 reads CASSQGEVPYEKLFF. The CDR3 nucleotides read TGCGCCAGCAGCCAAGGGGAGGTACCTTATGAAAAACTGTTTTTT. V usage is TRBV4-1 and J usage is TRBJ1-4; the D is unclear. Trimming took off 1 base at V and 6 bases at J, with 12 bases between the two ends. This CDR3 is 15 amino acids long. CDR1 is MGHRA, CDR2 YSYEKL, per germline.

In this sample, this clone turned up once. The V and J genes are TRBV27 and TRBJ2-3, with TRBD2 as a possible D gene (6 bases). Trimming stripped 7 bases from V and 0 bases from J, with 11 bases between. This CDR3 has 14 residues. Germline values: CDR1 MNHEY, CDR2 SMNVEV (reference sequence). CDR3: CASTHGGSTDTQYF. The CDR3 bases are TGTGCCAGCACCCATGGGGGGAGCACAGATACGCAGTATTTT.

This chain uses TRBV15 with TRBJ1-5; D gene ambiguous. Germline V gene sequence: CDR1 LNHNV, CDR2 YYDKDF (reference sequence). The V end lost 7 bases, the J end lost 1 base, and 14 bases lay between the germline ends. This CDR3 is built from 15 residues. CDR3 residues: CATTPAAGSNQPQHF. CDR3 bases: TGTGCCACCACCCCAGCGGCTGGGAGCAATCAGCCCCAGCATTTT.

CDR3 amino acids: CASSYEGLPNQPQHF. Here the CDR3 DNA reads TGTGCCAGCAGTTACGAGGGTCTCCCCAATCAGCCCCAGCATTTT. The V call is TRBV6-6, the J call TRBJ1-5; D ambiguous. V lost 2 bases to trimming and J lost 3 bases, with 11 bases between them. CDR3 length equals 15 residues. The germline V gene has CDR1 MNHNY and CDR2 SVGAGI (reference sequence).

The CDR3 DNA follows: TGTGCCACCAGCAGGATCCAACAGGGGGCAGTCGGTATGAACACTGAAGCTTTCTTT. It codes for CATSRIQQGAVGMNTEAFF. The rearrangement joins TRBV15 to TRBJ1-1; 9 bases are a match to TRBD1. Looked up from germline, CDR1 is LNHNV and CDR2 is YYDKDF (reference sequence). The CDR3 covers 19 residues. Germline trimming cut 3 bases from V and 0 bases from J; bases unmatched to any gene: 14.

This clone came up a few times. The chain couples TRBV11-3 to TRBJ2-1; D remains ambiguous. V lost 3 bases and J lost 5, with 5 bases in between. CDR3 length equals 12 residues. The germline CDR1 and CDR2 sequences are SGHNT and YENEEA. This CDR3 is CASSFSDNEQFF. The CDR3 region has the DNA TGTGCCAGCAGCTTCTCGGACAATGAGCAGTTCTTC. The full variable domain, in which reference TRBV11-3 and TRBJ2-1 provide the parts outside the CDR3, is EAGVVQSPRYKIIEKKQPVAFWCNPISGHNTLYWYLQNLGQGPELLIRYENEEAVDDSQLPKDRFSAERLKGVDSTLKIQPAELGDSAVYLCASSFSDNEQFFGPGTRLTVL.

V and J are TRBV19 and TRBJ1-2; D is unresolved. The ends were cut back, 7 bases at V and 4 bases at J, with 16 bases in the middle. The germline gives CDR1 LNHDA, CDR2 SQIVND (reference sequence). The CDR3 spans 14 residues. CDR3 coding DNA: TGTGCCAGTACCCTCACGATAACTGGCTATGGCTACACCTTC. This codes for CASTLTITGYGYTF.

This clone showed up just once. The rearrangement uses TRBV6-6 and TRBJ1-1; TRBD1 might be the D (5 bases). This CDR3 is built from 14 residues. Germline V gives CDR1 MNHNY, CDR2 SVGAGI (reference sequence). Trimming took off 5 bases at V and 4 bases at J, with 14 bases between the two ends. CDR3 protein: CASSTWGGVTEAFF. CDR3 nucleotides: TGTGCCAGCAGTACGTGGGGGGGGGTCACTGAAGCTTTCTTT.

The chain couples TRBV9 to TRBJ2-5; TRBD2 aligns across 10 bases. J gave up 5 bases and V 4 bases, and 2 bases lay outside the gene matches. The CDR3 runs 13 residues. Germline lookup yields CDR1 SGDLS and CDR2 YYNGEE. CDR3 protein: CASSRTSGETQYF. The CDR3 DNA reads TGTGCCAGCAGCCGGACTAGCGGCGAGACCCAGTACTTC.

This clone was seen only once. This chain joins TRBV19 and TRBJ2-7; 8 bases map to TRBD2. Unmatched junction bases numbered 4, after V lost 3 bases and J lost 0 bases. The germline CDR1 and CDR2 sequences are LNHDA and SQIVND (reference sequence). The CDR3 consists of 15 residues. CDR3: CASSMEAGASYEQYF. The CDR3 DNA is TGTGCCAGTAGTATGGAAGCGGGAGCCTCCTACGAGCAGTACTTC.

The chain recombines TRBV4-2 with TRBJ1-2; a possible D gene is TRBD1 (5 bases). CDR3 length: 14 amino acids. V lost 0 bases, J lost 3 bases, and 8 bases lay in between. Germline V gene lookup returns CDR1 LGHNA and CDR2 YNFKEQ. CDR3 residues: CASSQDPRDYGYTF. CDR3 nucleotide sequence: TGTGCCAGCAGCCAAGATCCCAGGGACTATGGCTACACCTTC.

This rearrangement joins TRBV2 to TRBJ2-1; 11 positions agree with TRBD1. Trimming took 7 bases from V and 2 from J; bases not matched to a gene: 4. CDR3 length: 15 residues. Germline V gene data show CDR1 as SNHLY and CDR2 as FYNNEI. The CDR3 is CASTGGQGAYNEQFF. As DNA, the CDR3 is TGTGCCAGCACCGGGGGACAGGGGGCCTACAATGAGCAGTTCTTC.

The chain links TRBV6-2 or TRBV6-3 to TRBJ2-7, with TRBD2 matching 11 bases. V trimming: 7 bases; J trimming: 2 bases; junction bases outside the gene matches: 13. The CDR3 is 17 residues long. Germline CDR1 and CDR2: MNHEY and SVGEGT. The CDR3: CASNPGLAGGVAYEQYF. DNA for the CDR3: TGTGCCAGCAACCCTGGGCTAGCGGGAGGTGTTGCCTACGAGCAGTACTTC.

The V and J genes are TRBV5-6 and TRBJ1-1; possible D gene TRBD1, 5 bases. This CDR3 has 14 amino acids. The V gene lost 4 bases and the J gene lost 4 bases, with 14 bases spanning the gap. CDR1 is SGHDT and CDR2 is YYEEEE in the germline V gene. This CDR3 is CASSPVGGGTEAFF. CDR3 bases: TGTGCCAGCAGCCCCGTGGGGGGGGGCACTGAAGCTTTCTTT.

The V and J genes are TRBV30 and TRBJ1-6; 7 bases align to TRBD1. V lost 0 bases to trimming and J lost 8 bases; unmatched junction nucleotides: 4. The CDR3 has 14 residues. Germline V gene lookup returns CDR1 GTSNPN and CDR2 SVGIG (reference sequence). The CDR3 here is CAWSVGTEDSPLHF. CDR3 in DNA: TGTGCCTGGAGTGTGGGGACAGAAGATTCACCCCTCCACTTT.

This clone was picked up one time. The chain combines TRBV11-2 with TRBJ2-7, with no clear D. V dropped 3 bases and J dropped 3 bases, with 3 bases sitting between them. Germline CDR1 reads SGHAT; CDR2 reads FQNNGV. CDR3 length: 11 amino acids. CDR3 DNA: TGTGCCAGCAGCTTTTACTACGAGCAGTACTTC. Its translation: CASSFYYEQYF.

Written as DNA, the CDR3 is TGTGCCAGCAGCCTGGCAGGCGACCTAAGAAACTATGGCTACACCTTC. Translated, it gives CASSLAGDLRNYGYTF. The V and J genes are TRBV7-8 and TRBJ1-2, with D unresolved. V was shortened by 5 bases and J by 2 bases, with 18 bases between the two germline ends. The CDR3 has 16 residues. Per germline, CDR1 SGHVS and CDR2 FQNEAQ.

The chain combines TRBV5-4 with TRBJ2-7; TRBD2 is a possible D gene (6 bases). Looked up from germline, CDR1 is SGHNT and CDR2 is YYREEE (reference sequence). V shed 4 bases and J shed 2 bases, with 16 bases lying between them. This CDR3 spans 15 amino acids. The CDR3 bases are TGTGCCAGCAGCCCCAATGCGGGGACCCCCTACGAGCAGTACTTC. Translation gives CASSPNAGTPYEQYF.

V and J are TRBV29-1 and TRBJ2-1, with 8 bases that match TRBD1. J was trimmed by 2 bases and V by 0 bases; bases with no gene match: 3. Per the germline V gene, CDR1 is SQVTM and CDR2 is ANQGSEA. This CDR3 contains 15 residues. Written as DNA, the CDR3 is TGCAGCGTTGAAGATGAACAGGGGGCCTACAATGAGCAGTTCTTC. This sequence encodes CSVEDEQGAYNEQFF.

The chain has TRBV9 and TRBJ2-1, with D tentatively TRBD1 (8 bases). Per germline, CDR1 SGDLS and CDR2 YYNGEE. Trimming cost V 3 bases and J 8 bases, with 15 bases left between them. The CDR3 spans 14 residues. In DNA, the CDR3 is TGTGCCAGCAGCGACAGCGGGACAGGCGATGAGCAGTTCTTC. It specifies CASSDSGTGDEQFF.

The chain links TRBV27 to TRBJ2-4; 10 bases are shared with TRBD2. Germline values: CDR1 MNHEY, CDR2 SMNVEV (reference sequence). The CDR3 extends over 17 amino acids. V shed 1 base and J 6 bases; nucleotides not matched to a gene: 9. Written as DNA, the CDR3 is TGTGCCAGCAGTTTATGGAGCGGGAGGGCCGGGGTAAACATTCAGTACTTC. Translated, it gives CASSLWSGRAGVNIQYF.

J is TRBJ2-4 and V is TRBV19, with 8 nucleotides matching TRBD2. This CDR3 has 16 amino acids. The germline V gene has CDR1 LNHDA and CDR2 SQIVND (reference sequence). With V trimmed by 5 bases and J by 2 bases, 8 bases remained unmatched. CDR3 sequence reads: CASSAGLAVTKNIQYF. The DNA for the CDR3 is TGTGCCAGTAGTGCCGGACTAGCTGTGACCAAAAACATTCAGTACTTC.